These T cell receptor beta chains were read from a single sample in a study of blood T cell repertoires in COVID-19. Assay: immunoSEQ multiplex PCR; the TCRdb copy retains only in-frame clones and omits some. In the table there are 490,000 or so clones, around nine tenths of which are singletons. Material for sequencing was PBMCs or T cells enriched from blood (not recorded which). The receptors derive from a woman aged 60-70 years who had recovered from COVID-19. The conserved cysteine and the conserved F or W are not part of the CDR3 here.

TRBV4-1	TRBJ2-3	ASSLQGGLTDTQY
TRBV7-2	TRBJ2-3	ASSSGTSFPTDTQY
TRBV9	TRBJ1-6	ASSARDREYSPLH
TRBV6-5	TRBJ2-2	ASGGLHGSGELF
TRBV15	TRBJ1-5	ATSRDPSQPQH
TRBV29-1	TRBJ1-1	SARRTGGTEAF
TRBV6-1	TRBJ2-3	ASSESGLAGPFTDTQY
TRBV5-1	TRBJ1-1	ASSSGQLNTEAF
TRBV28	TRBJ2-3	ASSLSGLPTDTQY
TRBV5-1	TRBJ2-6	ASSVPGDPSGANVLT
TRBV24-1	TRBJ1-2	ATSDNRDRNYGYT
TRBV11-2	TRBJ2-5	ASSEGAQRETQY
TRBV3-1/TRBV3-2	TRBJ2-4	ASSLQGEDIQY
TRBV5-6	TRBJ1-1	ASSPQGQDLNTEAF
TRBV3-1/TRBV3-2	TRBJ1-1	ASSLFRDRGAEAF
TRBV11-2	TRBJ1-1	ASSPDRDTEAF
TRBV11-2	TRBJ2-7	ASSLLTSGGYEQY
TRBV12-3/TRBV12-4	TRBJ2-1	ATRGATYNEQF
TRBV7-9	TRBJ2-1	ASSPTGTFPGDEQF
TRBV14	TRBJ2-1	ASSQQLAGGYNEQF
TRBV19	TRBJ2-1	ASSPRTGPNNEQF
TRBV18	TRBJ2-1	ATSTRGGRSNEQF
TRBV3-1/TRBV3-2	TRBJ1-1	ASSQTGIVNTEAF
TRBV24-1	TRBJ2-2	ATSDLRAGVGELF
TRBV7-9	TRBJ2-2	ASSLMGANTGELF
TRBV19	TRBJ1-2	ASSRTGGGYGYT
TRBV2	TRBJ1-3	ASSQQGSGNTIY
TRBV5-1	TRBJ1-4	ASSFQGSNEKLF
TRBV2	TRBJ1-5	ASSDSGDNQPQH
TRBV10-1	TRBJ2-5	ASSRTSGFQETQY
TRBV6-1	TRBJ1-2	ASSESGRWEGYT
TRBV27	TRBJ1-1	ASGGKAEAF
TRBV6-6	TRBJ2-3	ASRSSGEVDTQY
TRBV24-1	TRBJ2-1	ATSEGTSSYNEQF
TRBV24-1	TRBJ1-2	ATSDPRTGNYGYT
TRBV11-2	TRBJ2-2	ASSFRRGGTGELF
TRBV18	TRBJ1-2	ASSPSANYGYT
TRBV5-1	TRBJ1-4	ASSLGGTGEKLF